These 30 T cell receptor beta chains originate from one sample sequenced in a study of T cell changes during pregnancy in multiple sclerosis. Clones were read by immunoSEQ multiplex PCR, and TCRdb kept only the in-frame ones, dropping some. The data contain some 41,000 clones, over 80% of them singletons. This specimen consisted of CD4+ T cells from peripheral blood mononuclear cells, obtained in the third trimester of pregnancy. Receptors originate from a female donor in good health, enrolled as a control in a pregnancy study.

The chain has TRBV9 and TRBJ2-3, with TRBD1 as a possible D gene (5 bases). Trimming left V 4 bases short and J 2 bases short, with 20 bases between. There are 17 residues in the CDR3. Germline CDR1 reads SGDLS; CDR2 reads YYNGEE. CDR3 coding DNA: TGTGCCAGCAGCCACTTCCAGGGTGTCGGAGACACAGATACGCAGTATTTT. Translating it yields CASSHFQGVGDTDTQYF.

The rearrangement joins TRBV19 to TRBJ2-5, with a possible D match to TRBD2 (7 bases). V lost 6 bases and J 5 bases, leaving 16 bases between the germline ends. Germline-derived CDR1 and CDR2 are LNHDA and SQIVND (reference sequence). The CDR3 contains 14 residues. CDR3 bases: TGTGCCAGTAGAGCTCGGGGGGCCGGCGAGACCCAGTACTTC. It is translated as CASRARGAGETQYF.

Written as DNA, the CDR3 is TGTGCCAGCAGCAACTGGGGGGACAGGGCTGAAAAACTGTTTTTT. It translates to CASSNWGDRAEKLFF. The chain uses TRBV7-9 and TRBJ1-4; 9 positions match TRBD1. Germline V gene sequence: CDR1 SEHNR, CDR2 FQNEAQ (reference sequence). V lost 5 bases, J lost 7 bases, and 8 bases stayed unmatched. The CDR3 is 15 amino acids.

The gene calls are TRBV11-1 and TRBJ2-7; 8 nucleotides agree with TRBD1. V shed 5 bases and J 0 bases; nucleotides not matched to a gene: 12. CDR1 and CDR2 (germline): SGHAT, FQDESV (reference sequence). This CDR3 is built from 17 residues. The CDR3 coding sequence is TGTGCCAGCAGCCCTGGACAGGGACGGGGAGGCTCCTACGAGCAGTACTTC. Its translation: CASSPGQGRGGSYEQYF. Full variable domain (missing parts from reference TRBV11-1 and TRBJ2-7): EAEVAQSPRYKITEKSQAVAFWCDPISGHATLYWYRQILGQGPELLVQFQDESVVDDSQLPKDRFSAERLKGVDSTLKIQPAELGDSAMYLCASSPGQGRGGSYEQYFGPGTRLTVT.

CDR3 sequence reads: CASRGQLYNEQFF. The CDR3 DNA reads as TGCGCCAGCAGGGGCCAGCTTTACAATGAGCAGTTCTTC. The chain links TRBV10-2 to TRBJ2-1; no reliable D call. Germline CDR1 and CDR2: WSHSY and SAAADI. The CDR3 consists of 13 residues. V was trimmed by 6 bases and J by 4 bases, leaving 10 bases between them.

The chain recombines TRBV5-1 with TRBJ2-5; perhaps TRBD1 as D (5 bases). CDR3 length equals 13 residues. CDR1 and CDR2 from the germline V gene are SGHRS and YFSETQ. The V and J ends lost 5 bases and 3 bases respectively, with 11 bases between them. Written as DNA, the CDR3 is TGCGCCAGCAGGTACCAGGGTGAAGAGACCCAGTACTTC. It translates to CASRYQGEETQYF.

The V and J genes are TRBV30 and TRBJ2-1; D is perhaps TRBD1 (6 bases). CDR3 length equals 14 residues. Germline CDR1 and CDR2: GTSNPN and SVGIG (reference sequence). V gave up 2 bases and J gave up 7 bases, with 15 bases separating them. DNA of the CDR3: TGTGCCTGGAGTCTCCAAATACAGGGAAATGAGCAGTTCTTC. Amino acids: CAWSLQIQGNEQFF.

V and J are TRBV6-7 and TRBJ1-1; 8 nucleotides match TRBD1. TRBV6-7 carries the ORF label, with uncertain function. Trimming took 0 bases from V and 5 from J; bases not matched to a gene: 11. This CDR3 contains 17 residues. For the CDR3, the DNA is TGTGCCAGCAGTTACTCCGGTCGGGTGCAGGGGGCGACTGAAGCTTTCTTT. It codes for CASSYSGRVQGATEAFF.

The gene calls are TRBV27 and TRBJ1-1; maybe TRBD1 (6 bases). CDR3 length: 15 residues. Deletions cut 9 bases from V and 0 bases from J, with 17 bases between. Germline loops: CDR1 MNHEY, CDR2 SMNVEV (reference sequence). The CDR3 loop reads CASTPIGGLNTEAFF. The CDR3 nucleotides read TGTGCCAGTACCCCTATTGGGGGCTTGAACACTGAAGCTTTCTTT.

CDR3 bases: TGTGCCAGCAGCTTATCGGACAGGATCATAGGTGGCTACACCTTC. Amino acid sequence: CASSLSDRIIGGYTF. The J gene is TRBJ1-2, the V gene TRBV7-2; 7 positions agree with TRBD1. With V trimmed by 2 bases and J by 7 bases, 10 bases remained unmatched. Germline V gene sequence: CDR1 SGHTA, CDR2 FQGNSA. This CDR3 has 15 residues.

The DNA for the CDR3 is TGTGCCAGTGGGGGCTGGGGCGCGAAGACCCAGTACTTC. It translates to CASGGWGAKTQYF. V usage is TRBV19 and J usage is TRBJ2-5; D is possibly TRBD1 (6 bases). The germline gives CDR1 LNHDA, CDR2 SQIVND (reference sequence). CDR3 length: 13 amino acids. Trimming cost V 8 bases and J 6 bases, with 16 bases left between them.

The chain recombines TRBV6-1 with TRBJ2-7; 8 nucleotides match TRBD1. The CDR3 spans 14 residues. Per the germline V gene, CDR1 is MNHNS and CDR2 is SASEGT. V was pared by 4 bases and J by 2 bases, with 4 bases of the junction left unmatched. The CDR3 coding sequence is TGTGCCAGCAGTGGACAGGGGTCCACCTACGAGCAGTACTTC. Translating gives CASSGQGSTYEQYF.

This clone appeared a single time. This chain connects TRBV25-1 to TRBJ2-7, with a weak D call TRBD1 (5 bases). CDR1 is MGHDK, CDR2 SYGVNS, per germline. Trimming took off 6 bases at V and 0 bases at J, with 6 bases between the two ends. The CDR3 runs 12 residues. CDR3 amino acids: CASRDNSYEQYF. CDR3 coding DNA: TGTGCCAGCAGGGACAACTCCTACGAGCAGTACTTC.

V gene TRBV19 combines with J gene TRBJ2-3; tentative D call: TRBD1 (6 bases). The CDR3 spans 16 residues. Germline V lookup: CDR1 LNHDA, CDR2 SQIVND (reference sequence). Deletions cut 4 bases from V and 2 bases from J, with 16 bases between. The CDR3 loop reads CASSSTGTRLTDTQYF. The CDR3, as DNA: TGTGCCAGTAGTAGCACCGGGACACGACTCACAGATACGCAGTATTTT.

The chain carries TRBV18 and TRBJ1-4, with a tentative D call TRBD1 (5 bases). The CDR3 contains 17 residues. V lost 0 bases and J 2 bases, leaving 13 bases between the germline ends. The V gene's germline CDR1 is KGHSH and CDR2 LQKENI. The CDR3 reads CASSPPGLSGTNEKLFF. DNA of the CDR3: TGTGCCAGCTCACCACCGGGTCTATCAGGGACTAATGAAAAACTGTTTTTT.

This clone was counted once. This chain connects TRBV14 to TRBJ2-7; TRBD2 matches 12 bases. The CDR3 length is 18 residues. CDR1 and CDR2 from the germline V gene are SGHDN and FVKESK. J gave up 5 bases and V 4 bases, and 15 bases lay outside the gene matches. CDR3 sequence reads: CASSPGPGLAGPGHEQYF. CDR3 sequence (DNA): TGTGCCAGCAGCCCGGGCCCGGGACTAGCGGGCCCAGGGCACGAGCAGTACTTC. Full variable domain (remainder filled in from reference TRBV14 and TRBJ2-7): EAGVTQFPSHSVIEKGQTVTLRCDPISGHDNLYWYRRVMGKEIKFLLHFVKESKQDESGMPNNRFLAERTGGTYSTLKVQPAELEDSGVYFCASSPGPGLAGPGHEQYFGPGTRLTVT.

The CDR3 DNA follows: TGCGCCAGCAGCTTGGGGCGGGGGGTCAGGGATACGCAGTATTTT. Translated: CASSLGRGVRDTQYF. V is TRBV5-1 and J is TRBJ2-3, with 8 positions matching TRBD2. Germline V lookup: CDR1 SGHRS, CDR2 YFSETQ. This CDR3 region has 15 residues. The V gene end was trimmed by 0 bases and the J gene end by 6 bases; junction bases not matched to a gene: 6.

The genes are TRBV7-3 and TRBJ2-5; D is unclear. CDR3 length: 13 amino acids. V was trimmed by 1 base and J by 5 bases, leaving 8 bases between them. CDR1 and CDR2 from the germline V gene are SGHTA and FQGTGA. For the CDR3, the DNA is TGTGCCAGCAGCTTAAGTCAGTTTGAGACCCAGTACTTC. This encodes CASSLSQFETQYF.

V and J are TRBV27 and TRBJ2-5; TRBD2 aligns across 10 bases. Germline lookup yields CDR1 MNHEY and CDR2 SMNVEV (reference sequence). The CDR3 is 15 amino acids. Germline trimming cut 3 bases from V and 5 bases from J; bases unmatched to any gene: 6. CDR3 amino acids: CASSFTSGIRETQYF. Here the CDR3 DNA reads TGTGCCAGCAGTTTCACTAGCGGGATTAGGGAGACCCAGTACTTC.

The CDR3 loop is CASSYTNRVNEQFF. The CDR3 nucleotides read TGTGCCAGCAGCTATACTAATCGGGTGAATGAGCAGTTCTTC. The chain combines TRBV7-9 with TRBJ2-1; the D is unclear. CDR1 and CDR2 (germline): SEHNR, FQNEAQ (reference sequence). V gave up 4 bases and J gave up 7 bases, with 14 bases separating them. CDR3 length: 14 residues.

As DNA, the CDR3 is TGTGCCACCAGCCCTTTACAGGGGAGCACTGAAGCTTTCTTT. Encoded protein: CATSPLQGSTEAFF. The rearrangement links TRBV19 to TRBJ1-1; 7 bases map to TRBD1. The germline V gene has CDR1 LNHDA and CDR2 SQIVND (reference sequence). The ends lost 10 bases at V and 4 bases at J; junction bases unmatched: 12. There are 14 residues in the CDR3.

The rearrangement links TRBV19 to TRBJ1-5; D remains unclear. The CDR3 spans 13 residues. CDR1 and CDR2 from the germline V gene are LNHDA and SQIVND (reference sequence). The V gene lost 6 bases and the J gene lost 7 bases, with 13 bases spanning the gap. CDR3 sequence (DNA): TGTGCCAGTAGCCCCCAACCTCTACAGCCCCAGCATTTT. Translating gives CASSPQPLQPQHF.

The chain recombines TRBV7-2 with TRBJ1-2; 7 bases align to TRBD1. This CDR3 contains 13 residues. Unmatched junction bases numbered 2, after V lost 3 bases and J lost 4 bases. Germline CDR1 is SGHTA and CDR2 is FQGNSA. CDR3 in amino acids: CASSLRQGYGYTF. CDR3 in DNA: TGTGCCAGCAGCTTGAGACAGGGCTATGGCTACACCTTC.

The chain recombines TRBV6-5 with TRBJ2-4, with a possible D match to TRBD2 (5 bases). The CDR3 extends over 14 amino acids. Germline V lookup: CDR1 MNHEY, CDR2 SVGAGI. With 6 bases removed from V and 8 bases from J, the gap between germline ends came to 17 bases. The CDR3 nucleotides are TGTGCCAGCAGCCCCGTCTCGGGGATGGACATTCAGTACTTC. Translating it yields CASSPVSGMDIQYF.

This chain connects TRBV28 to TRBJ2-7, with 7 bases fitting TRBD2. The V gene end was trimmed by 5 bases and the J gene end by 2 bases; junction bases not matched to a gene: 9. Germline values: CDR1 MDHEN, CDR2 SYDVKM. The CDR3 runs 15 residues. The CDR3 is CASSLPQGLPYEQYF. Here the CDR3 DNA reads TGTGCCAGCAGTCTACCCCAGGGACTACCCTACGAGCAGTACTTC.

V is TRBV6-5 and J is TRBJ1-2; 12 nucleotides match TRBD1. The CDR3 spans 15 residues. CDR1 is MNHEY and CDR2 is SVGAGI in the germline V gene. Trimming removed 2 bases from V and 8 bases from J; junction bases left unmatched: 6. CDR3 coding DNA: TGTGCCAGCAGTTACCCGGGACAGGGGGCGTTCGGCTACACCTTC. This translates into CASSYPGQGAFGYTF.

This rearrangement joins TRBV10-3 to TRBJ2-3; 9 bases agree with TRBD1. Germline assignment: CDR1 ENHRY and CDR2 SYGVKD. This CDR3 is built from 15 residues. With 3 bases clipped from V and 5 bases from J, the junction kept 6 bases outside the gene matches. As DNA, the CDR3 is TGTGCCATCAGTGAAACAGGGGGCGAGGGAGATACGCAGTATTTT. It translates to CAISETGGEGDTQYF.

The rearrangement uses TRBV10-3 and TRBJ1-2; 10 bases are a match to TRBD1. Germline trimming cut 6 bases from V and 4 bases from J; bases unmatched to any gene: 5. There are 14 residues in the CDR3. Germline V CDR1 and CDR2: ENHRY, SYGVKD. The CDR3 nucleotides read TGTGCCATCAGAGGACAGGGGGTCATCTATGGCTACACCTTC. Protein sequence: CAIRGQGVIYGYTF.

This rearrangement joins TRBV7-3 to TRBJ2-3, with TRBD2 matching over 15 bases. CDR3 length: 18 amino acids. Per the germline V gene, CDR1 is SGHTA and CDR2 is FQGTGA. J lost 9 bases, V lost 1 base, and 11 bases had no gene match. CDR3 amino acids: CASSLRGGLAGGHGTQYF. The CDR3 nucleotides read TGTGCCAGCAGCTTAAGAGGTGGACTAGCGGGGGGGCATGGGACGCAGTATTTT. Full variable domain (remainder filled in from reference TRBV7-3 and TRBJ2-3): GAGVSQTPSNKVTEKGKYVELRCDPISGHTALYWYRQSLGQGPEFLIYFQGTGAADDSGLPNDRFFAVRPEGSVSTLKIQRTERGDSAVYLCASSLRGGLAGGHGTQYFGPGTRLTVL.

J is TRBJ2-4 and V is TRBV28; weak D call: TRBD1 (5 bases). V was pared by 4 bases and J by 0 bases, with 13 bases between. The CDR3 is 16 residues long. CDR1 and CDR2 (germline): MDHEN, SYDVKM. Written as DNA, the CDR3 is TGTGCCAGCAGTTATAACAGGCAACTAGCCAAAAACATTCAGTACTTC. Translation: CASSYNRQLAKNIQYF.